The 22 T cell receptor beta chains below come from one sample, sequenced in a study of blood T cell repertoires in COVID-19. Here immunoSEQ multiplex PCR was the method, and the copy in TCRdb shows in-frame clones only, minus some. The sample lists roughly 110,000 clones; approximately 83% were seen once. The sequenced sample was peripheral blood. The receptors here all came from a woman in her seventies with acute or convalescent COVID-19.

The gene calls are TRBV5-1 and TRBJ2-1; TRBD1 is a possible D gene (5 bases). The germline V gene encodes CDR1 SGHRS and CDR2 YFSETQ. Trimming removed 0 bases from V and 13 bases from J, with 14 bases in between. The CDR3 runs to 13 residues. The CDR3 reads CASSLDVGTGQFF. The CDR3 DNA is TGCGCCAGCAGCTTGGACGTTGGCACAGGCCAGTTCTTC.

The gene calls are TRBV6-5 and TRBJ2-3, with 7 bases fitting TRBD1. The germline V gene has CDR1 MNHEY and CDR2 SVGAGI. The CDR3 is 13 residues long. Germline trimming cut 4 bases from V and 4 bases from J; bases unmatched to any gene: 2. CDR3 amino acids: CASSFDRADTQYF. The CDR3 DNA follows: TGTGCCAGCAGTTTCGACAGGGCAGATACGCAGTATTTT.

V is TRBV9 and J is TRBJ1-1; weak D call: TRBD1 (6 bases). V was trimmed by 3 bases and J by 1 base, leaving 13 bases between them. This CDR3 comprises 15 residues. Germline V gene data show CDR1 as SGDLS and CDR2 as YYNGEE. DNA for the CDR3: TGTGCCAGCAGCGGGCCTCGGGGACAGAACACTGAAGCTTTCTTT. Encoded protein: CASSGPRGQNTEAFF.

The chain combines TRBV5-1 with TRBJ2-7; 9 bases are shared with TRBD1. Trimming at V came to 0 bases and at J to 3 bases, leaving 10 bases not matched to a gene. The CDR3 consists of 17 residues. Looked up from germline, CDR1 is SGHRS and CDR2 is YFSETQ. CDR3 in amino acids: CASSLAGGQGGFYEQYF. In DNA form, the CDR3 reads TGCGCCAGCAGCTTGGCCGGGGGACAGGGTGGCTTCTACGAGCAGTACTTC.

This clone has more than one count but fewer than ten. This chain uses TRBV1 with TRBJ2-1; TRBD2 reflects the table's D call only, with no check against the DNA. TRBV1 is noted as a pseudogene. The CDR3 covers 15 residues. In DNA, the CDR3 is TGCACCAGCAGCCCCAAGACTAGTAGTGGCAATGAGCAGTTCTTC. Protein sequence: CTSSPKTSSGNEQFF.

The chain couples TRBV5-1 to TRBJ1-2; 9 bases line up with TRBD1. The CDR3 is made up of 14 amino acids. The germline CDR1 and CDR2 sequences are SGHRS and YFSETQ. V was pared by 0 bases and J by 3 bases, with 0 bases of the junction left unmatched. The CDR3 protein is CASSLGTGDYGYTF. Here the CDR3 DNA reads TGCGCCAGCAGCTTGGGGACAGGGGACTATGGCTACACCTTC.

The chain has TRBV9 and TRBJ2-7; TRBD2 is a possible D gene (5 bases). Germline assignment: CDR1 SGDLS and CDR2 YYNGEE. Between the trimmed V and J ends, which lost 3 bases and 9 bases, there was a span of 16 bases. CDR3 size: 13 residues. CDR3 residues: CASSGPGASRQYF. In DNA form, the CDR3 reads TGTGCCAGCAGCGGCCCCGGCGCTAGCAGGCAGTACTTC.

This rearrangement joins TRBV2 to TRBJ2-5; 11 bases agree with TRBD2. The CDR3 is made up of 16 amino acids. J lost 2 bases, V lost 2 bases, and 4 bases had no gene match. In germline, CDR1 is SNHLY, CDR2 FYNNEI. The CDR3 protein is CASSESLAGGQETQYF. CDR3 bases: TGTGCCAGCAGTGAAAGTCTAGCGGGGGGACAAGAGACCCAGTACTTC.

This clone appeared a single time. This chain connects TRBV13 to TRBJ2-1; D is possibly TRBD2 (6 bases). The length of the CDR3 is 13 residues. The germline V gene has CDR1 PRHDT and CDR2 FYEKMQ (reference sequence). Trimming cost V 4 bases and J 5 bases, with 9 bases left between them. The CDR3 DNA follows: TGTGCCAGCAGCTCCGGGACTGACAATGAGCAGTTCTTC. It specifies CASSSGTDNEQFF. The full variable domain, in which reference TRBV13 and TRBJ2-1 provide the parts outside the CDR3, is AAGVIQSPRHLIKEKRETATLKCYPIPRHDTVYWYQQGPGQDPQFLISFYEKMQSDKGSIPDRFSAQQFSDYHSELNMSSLELGDSALYFCASSSGTDNEQFFGPGTRLTVL.

Notes on this clone: The sample contains more than one DNA sequence encoding this CDR3. The gene calls are TRBV9 and TRBJ2-1; 7 positions match TRBD2. The CDR3 sequence is 15 residues long. The trim removed 0 bases at V and 4 bases at J, leaving 4 bases unmatched. Germline V CDR1 and CDR2: SGDLS, YYNGEE. The CDR3 sequence is CASSVEGGGYNEQFF. The DNA for the CDR3 is TGTGCCAGCAGCGTAGAAGGCGGGGGTTACAATGAGCAGTTCTTC.

This clone has just a few counts. The genes are TRBV28 and TRBJ1-1; tentative D call: TRBD1 (6 bases). With 2 bases removed from V and 4 bases from J, the gap between germline ends came to 14 bases. CDR1 and CDR2 (germline): MDHEN, SYDVKM. This CDR3 contains 15 residues. The DNA for the CDR3 is TGTGCCAGCAGTTTAGGAGGGGGGGCGGGCACTGAAGCTTTCTTT. Translating it yields CASSLGGGAGTEAFF.

The chain has TRBV2 and TRBJ1-6; 7 positions match TRBD1. The CDR3 spans 14 residues. V lost 7 bases and J lost 7; bases outside the gene matches: 7. Per germline, CDR1 SNHLY and CDR2 FYNNEI. The CDR3: CASNPTGVNSPLHF. CDR3 nucleotide sequence: TGTGCCAGCAATCCAACAGGGGTCAATTCACCCCTCCACTTT.

The chain has TRBV10-3 and TRBJ2-4; 11 nucleotides agree with TRBD1. The CDR3 is 17 amino acids. Germline V gene lookup returns CDR1 ENHRY and CDR2 SYGVKD. With 2 bases clipped from V and 6 bases from J, the junction kept 9 bases outside the gene matches. CDR3 DNA sequence: TGTGCCATCAGTGAGCCTCCCCCCGGGACAGGGGGAAACATTCAGTACTTC. It specifies CAISEPPPGTGGNIQYF.

This chain uses TRBV5-1 with TRBJ2-6; D unclear. V lost 6 bases and J lost 2, with 9 bases in between. CDR1 and CDR2 (germline): SGHRS, YFSETQ. The CDR3 spans 14 residues. The CDR3 region has the DNA TGCGCCAGCAATTCGTTTCCTGGGGCCAACGTCCTGACTTTC. Translated, it gives CASNSFPGANVLTF.

The rearrangement joins TRBV2 to TRBJ1-4; tentative D call: TRBD1 (5 bases). Per germline, CDR1 SNHLY and CDR2 FYNNEI. Trimming cost V 6 bases and J 0 bases, with 8 bases left between them. CDR3 length: 14 residues. The chain's CDR3 is CASRQGTTNEKLFF. The CDR3, as DNA: TGTGCCAGCAGGCAGGGAACAACTAATGAAAAACTGTTTTTT.

This chain connects TRBV2 to TRBJ1-3; 8 bases are shared with TRBD1. CDR3 size: 16 residues. CDR1 is SNHLY, CDR2 FYNNEI, per germline. Unmatched junction bases numbered 10, after V lost 6 bases and J lost 3 bases. In nucleotides, the CDR3 is TGTGCCAGCAGGGGGATCAAGACAGGGGTTGGAAACACCATATATTTT. Its protein product is CASRGIKTGVGNTIYF. Combining the CDR3 with reference TRBV2 and TRBJ1-3 gives the whole variable domain EPEVTQTPSHQVTQMGQEVILRCVPISNHLYFYWYRQILGQKVEFLVSFYNNEISEKSEIFDDQFSVERPDGSNFTLKIRSTKLEDSAMYFCASRGIKTGVGNTIYFGEGSWLTVV.

The V and J genes are TRBV10-1 and TRBJ2-1; D is unclear. Between the trimmed V and J ends, which lost 0 bases and 1 base, there was a span of 13 bases. This CDR3 contains 17 residues. Germline V gene data show CDR1 as WNHNN and CDR2 as SYGVQD (reference sequence). This CDR3 reads CASSESIGTYSYNEQFF. The CDR3 nucleotides read TGCGCCAGCAGTGAGTCGATCGGTACCTATTCCTACAATGAGCAGTTCTTC.

The genes are TRBV4-2 and TRBJ1-2; the D gene is possibly TRBD1 (6 bases). Trimming left V 0 bases short and J 1 base short, with 21 bases between. CDR1 is LGHNA, CDR2 YNFKEQ, per germline. The CDR3 spans 19 residues. CDR3 residues: CASSQEVGGLGAFNYGYTF. The DNA of the CDR3 is TGTGCCAGCAGCCAAGAAGTTGGAGGACTGGGGGCATTTAACTATGGCTACACCTTC.

This rearrangement joins TRBV5-4 to TRBJ2-2, with TRBD2 matching over 8 bases. V was pared by 4 bases and J by 3 bases, with 5 bases of the junction left unmatched. The CDR3 extends over 15 amino acids. CDR1 and CDR2 from the germline V gene are SGHNT and YYREEE (reference sequence). The CDR3 region is CASSGTSGHTGELFF. In DNA, the CDR3 is TGTGCCAGCAGCGGAACTAGCGGACACACCGGGGAGCTGTTTTTT. Full variable domain (rest looked up from reference TRBV5-4 and TRBJ2-2): ETGVTQSPTHLIKTRGQQVTLRCSSQSGHNTVSWYQQALGQGPQFIFQYYREEENGRGNFPPRFSGLQFPNYSSELNVNALELDDSALYLCASSGTSGHTGELFFGEGSRLTVL.

The rearrangement joins TRBV27 to TRBJ2-2; TRBD2 agrees at 9 bases. The CDR3 is made up of 16 amino acids. Germline CDR1 is MNHEY and CDR2 is SMNVEV (reference sequence). V dropped 6 bases and J dropped 1; count of bases not matched to a gene: 6. Written as DNA, the CDR3 is TGTGCCAGCAGCCTAGCGGGACTGGGGAACACCGGGGAGCTGTTTTTT. Translation: CASSLAGLGNTGELFF.

V usage is TRBV5-4 and J usage is TRBJ2-2, with a weak D call TRBD2 (6 bases). Germline-derived CDR1 and CDR2 are SGHNT and YYREEE (reference sequence). Trimming shortened V by 5 bases and J by 2 bases, and 10 bases separated the two germline ends. This CDR3 has 14 amino acids. The DNA of the CDR3 is TGTGCCAGCAGACGGCGGGGAAACACCGGGGAGCTGTTTTTT. Translation: CASRRRGNTGELFF.

The V and J genes are TRBV6-6 and TRBJ2-3, with 10 bases lining up with TRBD2. V shed 8 bases and J 5 bases; nucleotides not matched to a gene: 7. This CDR3 is built from 14 residues. Germline CDR1 and CDR2: MNHNY and SVGAGI (reference sequence). CDR3 loop: CASRGEREGDTQYF. DNA for the CDR3: TGTGCCAGCCGAGGGGAGCGGGAGGGAGATACGCAGTATTTT.